Below, 27 T cell receptor beta chains from the same sample are listed, as sequenced in a study of T cells in Graves' hyperthyroidism and ophthalmopathy. What was amplified from RNA transcripts were TCR beta CDR3 regions. RT-PCR in the first round (using the HTBI primer set) targeted the TCR CDR3. TCRdb fed the multiplex PCR reads into MiXCR, producing one record per CDR3 protein. The sample yields almost 350,000 distinct CDR3 sequences, around a sixth seen once. Sequenced input: blood. The source of these receptors is a woman between 35 and 50 years old with Graves' ophthalmopathy.

The table lists this clonotype with many counts. This chain uses TRBV7-9 with TRBJ2-2; possible D gene TRBD2, 6 bases. This CDR3 has 15 residues. From germline, CDR1 is SEHNR and CDR2 FQNEAQ (reference sequence). V was shortened by 6 bases and J by 0 bases, with 11 bases between the two germline ends. CDR3 amino acids: CASRSGSSNTGELFF. The CDR3, as DNA: TGTGCCAGCAGGAGCGGGTCCTCGAACACCGGGGAGCTGTTTTTT.

The chain is built from TRBV5-1 and TRBJ1-1; 8 positions match TRBD1. The CDR3 sequence is 16 residues long. Trimming cost V 0 bases and J 0 bases; bases outside gene matches: 4. CDR1 is SGHRS, CDR2 YFSETQ, per germline. CDR3 DNA: TGCGCCAGCAGCTTGGGTTGGACAGGGATGAACACTGAAGCTTTCTTT. Protein product: CASSLGWTGMNTEAFF.

V gene TRBV2 combines with J gene TRBJ2-7, with a possible D match to TRBD2 (5 bases). Germline CDR1 and CDR2: SNHLY and FYNNEI. CDR3 length: 14 residues. Deletions cut 3 bases from V and 2 bases from J, with 11 bases between. In DNA, the CDR3 is TGTGCCAGCAGTGAGGAAGGGAGCCCCTACGAGCAGTACTTC. Amino acid sequence: CASSEEGSPYEQYF.

This clonotype was found many times. The genes are TRBV9 and TRBJ2-5; 13 bases map to TRBD2. The germline gives CDR1 SGDLS, CDR2 YYNGEE. V dropped 4 bases and J dropped 2; count of bases not matched to a gene: 8. The CDR3 extends over 17 amino acids. The DNA for the CDR3 is TGTGCCAGCAGCCCTCCGGGACTAGCGGGACTACAAGAGACCCAGTACTTC. This gives the protein CASSPPGLAGLQETQYF.

The V and J genes are TRBV12-3 or TRBV12-4 and TRBJ1-1; a weak D match, TRBD1 (6 bases). The V gene lost 6 bases and the J gene lost 4 bases, with 24 bases spanning the gap. The CDR3 runs 17 residues. CDR3 in DNA: TGTGCCAGCAGCCCCCTAGGGGGGGGAAGGTTGGGCACTGAAGCTTTCTTT. This encodes CASSPLGGGRLGTEAFF.

This clonotype has at least ten counts. The rearrangement uses TRBV28 and TRBJ1-2; D remains ambiguous. The CDR3 has 13 amino acids. Looked up from germline, CDR1 is MDHEN and CDR2 is SYDVKM. Trimming stripped 2 bases from V and 4 bases from J, with 8 bases between. The CDR3 loop reads CASSLTGIYGYTF. In DNA form, the CDR3 reads TGTGCCAGCAGTTTAACGGGGATCTATGGCTACACCTTC.

The CDR3 protein is CASSLEGPGGRLTQYF. CDR3 coding DNA: TGTGCCAGCAGCTTGGAGGGCCCCGGAGGTCGACTGACCCAGTACTTC. The chain joins TRBV11-2 to TRBJ2-5; tentative D call: TRBD2 (6 bases). CDR1 SGHAT and CDR2 FQNNGV come from the germline V gene. V lost 3 bases to trimming and J lost 7 bases, with 21 bases between them. CDR3 length equals 16 residues. Using reference TRBV11-2 and TRBJ2-5 for the parts outside the CDR3, the full variable domain is EAGVAQSPRYKIIEKRQSVAFWCNPISGHATLYWYQQILGQGPKLLIQFQNNGVVDDSQLPKDRFSAERLKGVDSTLKIQPAKLEDSAVYLCASSLEGPGGRLTQYFGPGTRLLVL.

The chain couples TRBV3-1 to TRBJ2-5; 8 bases map to TRBD2. V lost 0 bases, J lost 4 bases, and 13 bases stayed unmatched. The germline gives CDR1 LGHDT, CDR2 YNNKEL (reference sequence). The CDR3 length is 18 residues. The CDR3 nucleotides are TGTGCCAGCAGCCAAGATAACGCGTTCGGCGGGAGGTCAGAGACCCAGTACTTC. It is translated as CASSQDNAFGGRSETQYF.

Turning to this clonotype: Since a much larger clone is just one base distant, this may be a read error. The CDR3 region has the DNA TGCAGCGTCGCCGGAGCTTTCTTT. Its translation: CSVAGAFF. The chain links TRBV29-1 to TRBJ1-1; D remains ambiguous. The CDR3 is made up of 8 amino acids. The V gene's germline CDR1 is SQVTM and CDR2 ANQGSEA. The V end lost 6 bases, the J end lost 10 bases, and 6 bases lay between the germline ends.

This clonotype has a count of ten or more. The chain uses TRBV29-1 and TRBJ2-6; maybe TRBD2 (5 bases). Trimming took off 4 bases at V and 0 bases at J, with 16 bases between the two ends. Germline CDR1 reads SQVTM; CDR2 reads ANQGSEA. This CDR3 is 17 amino acids long. CDR3: CSVGEFTSLSGANVLTF. Here the CDR3 DNA reads TGCAGCGTTGGGGAGTTTACCTCACTCTCTGGGGCCAACGTCCTGACTTTC. Based on the CDR3 plus reference TRBV29-1 and TRBJ2-6, the full variable domain is SAVISQKPSRDICQRGTSLTIQCQVDSQVTMMFWYRQQPGQSLTLIATANQGSEATYESGFVIDKFPISRPNLTFSTLTVSNMSPEDSSIYLCSVGEFTSLSGANVLTFGAGSRLTVL.

CDR3 region: CASSLGSDQYYEQYF. CDR3 coding DNA: TGTGCCAGCAGTTTGGGGTCAGACCAGTACTACGAGCAGTACTTC. The V and J genes are TRBV6-2 or TRBV6-3 and TRBJ2-7; D gene unclear. V was shortened by 4 bases and J by 3 bases, with 16 bases between the two germline ends. Germline values: CDR1 MNHEY, CDR2 SVGEGT. The CDR3 contains 15 residues.

Points on this clonotype: Compared with germline, one end of the junction differs, possibly owing to a read error. V gene TRBV11-2 combines with J gene TRBJ2-5, with D unresolved. The CDR3 loop spans 12 amino acids. The germline CDR1 and CDR2 sequences are SGHAT and FQNNGV. CDR3 sequence (DNA): TGTGCCAGCAGCGCTAACCAGGAGACCCAGTACTTC. Translated, it gives CASSANQETQYF.

This clonotype was picked up many times. This chain joins TRBV12-3 or TRBV12-4 and TRBJ1-1; D remains ambiguous. This CDR3 spans 12 amino acids. Deletions cut 9 bases from V and 1 base from J, with 9 bases between. The DNA for the CDR3 is TGTGCCAGGTTTCCGGGGAACACTGAAGCTTTCTTT. Translated: CARFPGNTEAFF.

This clonotype was seen repeatedly, ten times or more. V is TRBV11-2 and J is TRBJ1-1; D is ambiguous. The V end was cut by 5 bases, the J end by 7 bases, with 20 bases between. The CDR3 sequence is 15 residues long. Looked up from germline, CDR1 is SGHAT and CDR2 is FQNNGV. The CDR3 protein is CASSRAGLQSYEAFF. CDR3 nucleotide sequence: TGTGCCAGCAGCAGAGCCGGTTTACAGAGCTATGAAGCTTTCTTT.

There are many counts of this clonotype. V usage is TRBV6-2 or TRBV6-3 and J usage is TRBJ1-3; TRBD1 agrees at 7 bases. This CDR3 contains 16 residues. Germline loops: CDR1 MNHEY, CDR2 SVGEGT. J lost 0 bases, V lost 8 bases, and 10 bases had no gene match. The chain's CDR3 is CASSYGGQFSGNTIYF. Here the CDR3 DNA reads TGTGCCAGCTCCTACGGGGGACAGTTCTCTGGAAACACCATATATTTT.

This clonotype was detected many times. The chain has TRBV18 and TRBJ2-5; D is possibly TRBD1 or TRBD2 (6 bases each). The CDR3 consists of 13 residues. Germline values: CDR1 KGHSH, CDR2 LQKENI. V shed 4 bases and J shed 5 bases, with 11 bases lying between them. The CDR3 spells CASSRGASETQYF. In DNA form, the CDR3 reads TGTGCCAGCTCACGGGGGGCGTCGGAGACCCAGTACTTC.

This clonotype occurred many times. The chain recombines TRBV6-2 or TRBV6-3 with TRBJ2-2; 7 bases map to TRBD1. The CDR3 loop spans 17 amino acids. From germline, CDR1 is MNHEY and CDR2 SVGEGT. The trim removed 3 bases at V and 6 bases at J, leaving 13 bases unmatched. CDR3: CASSYIPQGEFPGELFF. DNA for the CDR3: TGTGCCAGCAGTTATATTCCTCAGGGGGAGTTCCCCGGGGAGCTGTTTTTT.

The table lists this clonotype with many counts. The DNA for the CDR3 is TGTGCCAGTAGTATCGGGACTAGCGGCTACACCGGGGAGCTGTTTTTT. Its protein is CASSIGTSGYTGELFF. This sequence joins TRBV19 and TRBJ2-2; 11 positions agree with TRBD2. CDR3 length: 16 amino acids. Trimming took 3 bases from V and 3 from J; bases not matched to a gene: 3. Germline values: CDR1 LNHDA, CDR2 SQIVND (reference sequence). Looking up the rest from reference TRBV19 and TRBJ2-2 gives the full variable domain: DGGITQSPKYLFRKEGQNVTLSCEQNLNHDAMYWYRQDPGQGLRLIYYSQIVNDFQKGDIAEGYSVSREKKESFPLTVTSAQKNPTAFYLCASSIGTSGYTGELFFGEGSRLTVL.

This sequence joins TRBV28 and TRBJ2-5; D ambiguous. CDR1 is MDHEN, CDR2 SYDVKM, per germline. V lost 2 bases, J lost 0 bases, and 10 bases lay in between. CDR3 size: 15 residues. The CDR3 reads CASSLGSEYQETQYF. The CDR3 coding sequence is TGTGCCAGCAGTTTAGGCTCTGAATACCAAGAGACCCAGTACTTC.

Regarding this clonotype: A much larger clone lies one base from this, so it may be a read error. The J gene is TRBJ2-7, the V gene TRBV3-1; D is uncertain. The CDR3 runs to 13 residues. Trimming removed 3 bases at V and 0 bases at J, with 6 bases between. Germline lookup yields CDR1 LGHDT and CDR2 YNNKEL (reference sequence). The CDR3, as DNA: TGTGCCAGCAGCCATCCGAGCTCCTACGAGCAGTACTTC. It specifies CASSHPSSYEQYF.

This clonotype was recorded at least ten times. The V call is TRBV19, the J call TRBJ1-5, with a tentative D call TRBD1 (6 bases). From germline, CDR1 is LNHDA and CDR2 SQIVND (reference sequence). The CDR3 extends over 15 amino acids. Deletions cut 10 bases from V and 0 bases from J, with 16 bases between. Here the CDR3 reads CATWTAPNSNQPQHF. The DNA of the CDR3 is TGTGCCACTTGGACAGCGCCAAATAGCAATCAGCCCCAGCATTTT.

In this sample, this clonotype turned up many times. The CDR3 loop reads CASSYSPGKNTEAFF. The CDR3 bases are TGTGCCAGCAGCTATAGCCCAGGCAAGAACACTGAAGCTTTCTTT. The chain combines TRBV7-2 with TRBJ1-1; D is undetermined. V lost 4 bases and J lost 1, with 13 bases in between. CDR3 size: 15 residues. CDR1 and CDR2 (germline): SGHTA, FQGNSA.

Ten or more counts support this clonotype. The chain links TRBV14 to TRBJ1-4; TRBD1 is a possible D gene (5 bases). Germline CDR1 SGHDN, CDR2 FVKESK. V was cut by 3 bases and J by 10 bases, with 18 bases left in between. The CDR3 is 15 amino acids. CDR3 sequence (DNA): TGTGCCAGCAGCCAGATCGACGGGGGTTTCGGAAAACTGTTTTTT. It translates to CASSQIDGGFGKLFF.

This clonotype was picked up many times. CDR3 residues: CASLPSGQGSTEAFF. The CDR3 DNA reads TGTGCCAGCTTGCCCTCGGGACAGGGGAGCACTGAAGCTTTCTTT. The rearrangement links TRBV28 to TRBJ1-1; 10 bases fit TRBD1. The V and J ends lost 8 bases and 4 bases, in that order; junction bases with no gene match: 10. Germline V lookup: CDR1 MDHEN, CDR2 SYDVKM. The CDR3 has 15 amino acids.

In its sample, this clonotype was seen many times. The chain has TRBV20-1 and TRBJ1-6; 7 bases align to TRBD1. This CDR3 is 13 amino acids long. V dropped 5 bases and J dropped 11; count of bases not matched to a gene: 9. Per germline, CDR1 DFQATT and CDR2 SNEGSKA (reference sequence). CDR3 coding DNA: TGCAGTGCTCAGGGGGATCGATTTACACCCCTCCACTTT. This codes for CSAQGDRFTPLHF.

The chain has TRBV7-8 and TRBJ2-5, with TRBD2 matching over 8 bases. The length of the CDR3 is 16 residues. V lost 1 base to trimming and J lost 0 bases; unmatched junction nucleotides: 4. CDR1 is SGHVS and CDR2 is FQNEAQ in the germline V gene. This CDR3 reads CASSLVASGYQETQYF. CDR3 bases: TGTGCCAGCAGCTTAGTGGCTAGCGGGTACCAAGAGACCCAGTACTTC.

The table lists this clonotype with many counts. The V and J genes are TRBV2 and TRBJ1-2; D is unclear. The V and J ends lost 6 bases and 0 bases respectively, with 14 bases between them. Germline CDR1 is SNHLY and CDR2 is FYNNEI. The CDR3 spans 15 residues. The CDR3 DNA reads as TGTGCCAGCAGGGAGGGTGGCGGGGCTAACTATGGCTACACCTTC. Translated: CASREGGGANYGYTF. The full variable domain, completed using reference TRBV2 and TRBJ1-2, is EPEVTQTPSHQVTQMGQEVILRCVPISNHLYFYWYRQILGQKVEFLVSFYNNEISEKSEIFDDQFSVERPDGSNFTLKIRSTKLEDSAMYFCASREGGGANYGYTFGSGTRLTVV.